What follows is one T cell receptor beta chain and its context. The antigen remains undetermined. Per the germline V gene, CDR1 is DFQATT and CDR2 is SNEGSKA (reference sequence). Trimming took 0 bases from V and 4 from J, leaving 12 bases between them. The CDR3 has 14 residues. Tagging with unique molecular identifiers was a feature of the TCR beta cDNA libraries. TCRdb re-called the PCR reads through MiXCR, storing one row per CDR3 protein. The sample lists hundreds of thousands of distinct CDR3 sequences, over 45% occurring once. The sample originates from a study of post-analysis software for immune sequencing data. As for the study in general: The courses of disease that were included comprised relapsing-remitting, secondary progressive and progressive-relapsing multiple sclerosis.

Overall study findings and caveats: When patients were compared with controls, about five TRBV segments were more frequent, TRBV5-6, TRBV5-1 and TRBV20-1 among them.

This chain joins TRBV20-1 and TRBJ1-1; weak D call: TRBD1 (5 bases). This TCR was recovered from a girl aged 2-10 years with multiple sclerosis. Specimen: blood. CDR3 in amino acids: CSARDGQGRTEAFF. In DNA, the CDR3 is TGCAGTGCTAGAGATGGGCAGGGACGCACTGAAGCTTTCTTT.